A selection of T cell receptor beta chains follows, all from one sample in a study of cytomegalovirus exposure and HLA in healthy donors. Using immunoSEQ multiplex PCR, the repertoire was profiled, and TCRdb retains in-frame clones only, with some absent. The data contain approximately 180,000 clones, roughly 80% of them singletons. The sample comprised PBMCs. The receptor set was obtained from a woman aged 45 to 65 in good health and CMV-seropositive. Each CDR3 is given with its conserved first and last residue. The order of the fields is D gene, V gene, clone size, J gene, CDR3 DNA, CDR3 protein. A D gene is named only where the DNA matches it firmly. Clone size is shown for a subset of rows, as once, few, many or a class of expanded clone.

TRBD1	TRBV25-1	NA	TRBJ1-1	TGTGCCAGCAGTGTACAGGGGGGGAACACTGAAGCTTTCTTT	CASSVQGGNTEAFF
TRBD2	TRBV27	once	TRBJ2-1	TGTGCCAGCAGTTTTGGGGGGGACGGATACAATGAGCAGTTCTTC	CASSFGGDGYNEQFF
NA	TRBV19	NA	TRBJ1-4	TGTGCCAGTAATCGGCAGGTCGGAAATGAAAAACTGTTTTTT	CASNRQVGNEKLFF
NA	TRBV7-2	NA	TRBJ2-4	TGTGCCAGCAGCTTAGTGGGCGGGATTCAGTACTTC	CASSLVGGIQYF
TRBD2	TRBV5-5	once	TRBJ2-5	TGTGCCAGCAGCATGGGACTAGCCTTACTCGAAGAGACCCAGTACTTC	CASSMGLALLEETQYF
TRBD1	TRBV5-4	once	TRBJ1-2	TGTGCCAGCAGCTTAATTGGACAGGGTCCCAACTATGGCTACACCTTC	CASSLIGQGPNYGYTF
NA	TRBV5-1	NA	TRBJ1-6	TGCGCCAGCAGCTTGACGGGCACCGGGAGCTCCTATAATTCACCCCCCCACTTT	CASSLTGTGSSYNSPPHF
TRBD2	TRBV10-3	NA	TRBJ2-1	TGTGCCATCAGTGGACTAGCGGGGGAACAGAATGAGCAGTTCTTC	CAISGLAGEQNEQFF
NA	TRBV5-4	NA	TRBJ2-2	TGTGCCAGCACCTGGGGGCTGAACACCGGGGAGCTGTTTTTT	CASTWGLNTGELFF
NA	TRBV6-1	NA	TRBJ2-5	TGTGCCAGCCGCGGGGGCTACCAAGAGACCCAGTACTTC	CASRGGYQETQYF